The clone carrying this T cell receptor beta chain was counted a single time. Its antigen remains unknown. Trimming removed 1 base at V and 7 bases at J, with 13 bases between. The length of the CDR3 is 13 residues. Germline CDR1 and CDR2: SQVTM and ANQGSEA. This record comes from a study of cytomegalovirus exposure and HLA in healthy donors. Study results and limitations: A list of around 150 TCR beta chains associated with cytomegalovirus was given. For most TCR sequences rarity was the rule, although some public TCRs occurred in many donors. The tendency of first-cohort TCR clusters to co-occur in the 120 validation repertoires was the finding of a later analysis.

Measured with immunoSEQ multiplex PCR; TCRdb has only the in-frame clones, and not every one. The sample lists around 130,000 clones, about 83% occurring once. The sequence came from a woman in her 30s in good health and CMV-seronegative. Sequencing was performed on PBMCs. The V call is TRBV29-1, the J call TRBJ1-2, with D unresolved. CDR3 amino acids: CSVEAQLAGGYTF. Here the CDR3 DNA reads TGCAGCGTTGAAGCACAGCTGGCGGGTGGCTACACCTTC.